The 16 T cell receptor beta chains below all came from one sample that was sequenced in a study of blood T cell repertoires in COVID-19. Assay used: immunoSEQ multiplex PCR; TCRdb lists only in-frame clones, some missing. The table records roughly 350,000 clones, over 80% of them present only once. The sample was peripheral blood. The origin of the receptors is a woman aged 50 to 65 with COVID-19, enrolled during active disease.

The rearrangement joins TRBV6-2 or TRBV6-3 to TRBJ2-2; D perhaps matches TRBD1 (6 bases). CDR1 is MNHEY, CDR2 SVGEGT, per germline. V shed 4 bases and J shed 0 bases, with 12 bases lying between them. The CDR3 loop spans 16 amino acids. The CDR3 spells CASSFGTLANTGELFF. CDR3 DNA sequence: TGTGCCAGCAGTTTTGGGACACTCGCGAACACCGGGGAGCTGTTTTTT.

The sample holds a few counts of this clone. The gene calls are TRBV3-1 (or the pseudogene TRBV3-2) and TRBJ1-1; D is uncertain. CDR3 length: 12 amino acids. Trimming removed 5 bases from V and 3 bases from J, with 7 bases in between. Germline lookup yields CDR1 LGHDT and CDR2 YNNKEL (reference sequence). The CDR3 DNA reads TGTGCCAGCAGCGCAGTGGACACTGAAGCTTTCTTT. It translates to CASSAVDTEAFF.

This clone was picked up a small number of times. J is TRBJ1-5 and V is TRBV6-5, with TRBD1 as a possible D gene (6 bases). Per the germline V gene, CDR1 is MNHEY and CDR2 is SVGAGI. This CDR3 is 15 amino acids long. Trimming shortened V by 5 bases and J by 4 bases, and 15 bases separated the two germline ends. The CDR3 is CASSPEGVRNQPQHF. DNA for the CDR3: TGTGCCAGCAGTCCCGAGGGGGTGAGAAATCAGCCCCAGCATTTT.

This chain joins TRBV11-3 and TRBJ2-2, with D tentatively TRBD2 (6 bases). There are 14 residues in the CDR3. From germline, CDR1 is SGHNT and CDR2 YENEEA. Trimming stripped 2 bases from V and 4 bases from J, with 8 bases between. Here the CDR3 reads CASSLRLGTGELFF. CDR3 sequence (DNA): TGTGCCAGCAGCTTAAGACTAGGCACCGGGGAGCTGTTTTTT.

This chain links TRBV7-6 with TRBJ2-2; 11 bases line up with TRBD1. In germline, CDR1 is SGHVS, CDR2 FNYEAQ. The V gene end was trimmed by 3 bases and the J gene end by 1 base; junction bases not matched to a gene: 4. This CDR3 is 17 amino acids long. CDR3 amino acids: CASSLGTGGLNTGELFF. CDR3 DNA sequence: TGTGCCAGCAGCTTGGGGACAGGGGGGCTGAACACCGGGGAGCTGTTTTTT.

This sequence joins TRBV25-1 and TRBJ1-1; no clear D gene. Germline loops: CDR1 MGHDK, CDR2 SYGVNS. The CDR3 runs to 12 residues. Trimming shortened V by 6 bases and J by 5 bases, and 10 bases separated the two germline ends. The CDR3 protein is CASRFGSTEAFF. In DNA form, the CDR3 reads TGTGCCAGCAGATTTGGGAGTACTGAAGCTTTCTTT. The variable domain in full, with the rest retrieved from reference TRBV25-1 and TRBJ1-1, is EADIYQTPRYLVIGTGKKITLECSQTMGHDKMYWYQQDPGMELHLIHYSYGVNSTEKGDLSSESTVSRIRTEHFPLTLESARPSHTSQYLCASRFGSTEAFFGQGTRLTVV.

This clone came up a few times. The chain recombines TRBV19 with TRBJ1-5; D unclear. This CDR3 has 13 residues. The V end lost 1 base, the J end lost 7 bases, and 8 bases lay between the germline ends. Germline V CDR1 and CDR2: LNHDA, SQIVND (reference sequence). The CDR3 reads CASSIATRQPQHF. CDR3 nucleotides: TGTGCCAGTAGTATAGCCACGAGGCAGCCCCAGCATTTT.

This clone was counted once. V and J are TRBV7-8 and TRBJ2-6; D possibly corresponds to TRBD1 (5 bases). Germline V CDR1 and CDR2: SGHVS, FQNEAQ. Trimming took off 1 base at V and 2 bases at J, with 12 bases between the two ends. The CDR3 is 17 residues long. This CDR3 reads CASSLVQGSPGANVLTF. The CDR3 bases are TGTGCCAGCAGCTTAGTGCAGGGTTCGCCTGGGGCCAACGTCCTGACTTTC.

V is TRBV29-1 and J is TRBJ1-2; TRBD1 might be the D (6 bases). The V gene's germline CDR1 is SQVTM and CDR2 ANQGSEA. V lost 7 bases, J lost 5 bases, and 17 bases lay in between. The CDR3 is 13 residues long. This CDR3 reads CSALGGAGYGYTF. As DNA, the CDR3 is TGCAGCGCACTGGGGGGGGCCGGGTATGGCTACACCTTC. Based on the CDR3 plus reference TRBV29-1 and TRBJ1-2, the full variable domain is SAVISQKPSRDICQRGTSLTIQCQVDSQVTMMFWYRQQPGQSLTLIATANQGSEATYESGFVIDKFPISRPNLTFSTLTVSNMSPEDSSIYLCSALGGAGYGYTFGSGTRLTVV.

V gene TRBV18 combines with J gene TRBJ2-1; 8 bases are a match to TRBD2. The germline V gene has CDR1 KGHSH and CDR2 LQKENI. V lost 4 bases to trimming and J lost 7 bases; unmatched junction nucleotides: 15. The CDR3 runs to 17 residues. The chain's CDR3 is CASSHSEAGVSKNEQFF. For the CDR3, the DNA is TGTGCCAGCTCACACTCCGAAGCGGGAGTCAGTAAGAATGAGCAGTTCTTC.

The chain is built from TRBV6-4 and TRBJ2-3; 8 bases fit TRBD2. The CDR3 length is 17 residues. Germline trimming cut 2 bases from V and 0 bases from J; bases unmatched to any gene: 7. Per the germline V gene, CDR1 is MRHNA and CDR2 is SNTAGT. CDR3 sequence reads: CASSDGAGGGSTDTQYF. The CDR3 DNA sequence: TGTGCCAGCAGTGACGGGGCGGGAGGTGGGAGCACAGATACGCAGTATTTT.

The chain joins TRBV7-8 to TRBJ2-5, with D possibly matching TRBD2 (6 bases). The CDR3 has 14 amino acids. Germline CDR1 is SGHVS and CDR2 is FQNEAQ. V was shortened by 5 bases and J by 2 bases, with 12 bases between the two germline ends. Here the CDR3 DNA reads TGTGCCAGCAGCCACGGGAGTTCGCAAGAGACCCAGTACTTC. Its protein product is CASSHGSSQETQYF.

The chain combines TRBV5-1 with TRBJ2-7; D may be TRBD1 (8 bases). V lost 3 bases to trimming and J lost 3 bases, with 16 bases between them. The CDR3 loop spans 15 amino acids. Germline V gene sequence: CDR1 SGHRS, CDR2 YFSETQ. The CDR3 nucleotides are TGCGCCAGCAGCTCGGGAGGACAGGGCCGCTACGAGCAGTACTTC. Its protein product is CASSSGGQGRYEQYF.

The rearrangement joins TRBV27 to TRBJ1-1; D possibly corresponds to TRBD1 (6 bases). The germline V and J ends were trimmed by 5 bases and 3 bases, with 19 bases remaining between them. From germline, CDR1 is MNHEY and CDR2 SMNVEV (reference sequence). The CDR3 is 16 residues long. CDR3 loop: CASSPPLGRGHTEAFF. The DNA of the CDR3 is TGTGCCAGCAGTCCCCCTCTGGGCAGGGGACACACTGAAGCTTTCTTT.

The chain is built from TRBV3-1 (or the pseudogene TRBV3-2) and TRBJ2-1; 7 bases are a match to TRBD2. Germline V CDR1 and CDR2: LGHDT, YNNKEL (reference sequence). The CDR3 is made up of 14 amino acids. V shed 6 bases and J 5 bases; nucleotides not matched to a gene: 7. CDR3 sequence reads: CASSKALADNEQFF. For the CDR3, the DNA is TGTGCCAGCAGTAAAGCCCTAGCGGACAATGAGCAGTTCTTC.

The chain links TRBV25-1 to TRBJ2-1, with TRBD2 matching 8 bases. Losses at the gene ends were 0 bases for V and 8 bases for J; bases not matched to a gene: 6. Germline V gene lookup returns CDR1 MGHDK and CDR2 SYGVNS. This CDR3 region has 15 residues. In DNA, the CDR3 is TGTGCCAGCAGTGAATACGGACTAGCTGGGGATGAGCAGTTCTTC. As protein: CASSEYGLAGDEQFF.